The 5 T cell receptor beta chains presented below share a single source sample, sequenced in a study of T cell repertoires in cytomegalovirus infection. MiXCR, run by TCRdb on the reads, gives a single entry per CDR3 protein. Among 210,000 or so distinct CDR3 sequences listed, around 6.4% were seen once. The specimen was PBMCs. The receptors here all came from a human donor in good health (CMV status not recorded). Some clones in this sample may be carry-over from other donors' samples.

This clonotype has a handful of counts. The chain couples TRBV28 to TRBJ1-2; D is uncertain. CDR3 size: 14 residues. In germline, CDR1 is MDHEN, CDR2 SYDVKM. V was pared by 5 bases and J by 3 bases, with 13 bases between. CDR3 amino acids: CASSPNRQDYGYTF. The DNA for the CDR3 is TGTGCCAGCAGTCCGAATCGGCAGGACTATGGCTACACCTTC.

This chain links TRBV23-1 with TRBJ1-4, with D unresolved. TRBV23-1 is an open reading frame, and its role is uncertain. The CDR3 sequence is 11 residues long. V was clipped by 1 base and J by 12 bases, with 6 bases between them. CDR3 sequence (DNA): TGCGCCAGCAGTCAATATGGTGAACTGTTTTTT. It specifies CASSQYGELFF.

The table lists this clonotype with many counts. The chain combines TRBV27 with TRBJ2-7; 10 bases map to TRBD2. The CDR3 has 13 amino acids. Trimming at V came to 6 bases and at J to 4 bases, leaving 3 bases not matched to a gene. CDR1 is MNHEY, CDR2 SMNVEV, per germline (reference sequence). CDR3 region: CASRSSGGYEQYF. CDR3 nucleotides: TGTGCCAGCAGGTCTAGCGGGGGTTACGAGCAGTACTTC.

This clonotype was counted many times. This rearrangement joins TRBV7-8 to TRBJ1-1; TRBD1 is a possible D gene (6 bases). Germline values: CDR1 SGHVS, CDR2 FQNEAQ. V dropped 8 bases and J dropped 1 base, with 26 bases sitting between them. This CDR3 contains 18 residues. The CDR3: CASSQSGRGRYKNTEAFF. In DNA, the CDR3 is TGTGCCAGCTCCCAAAGCGGCCGGGGGCGGTATAAGAACACTGAAGCTTTCTTT.

This clonotype was seen ten or more times. The chain recombines TRBV29-1 with TRBJ2-2; D is perhaps TRBD1 (5 bases). The CDR3 has 15 residues. Germline assignment: CDR1 SQVTM and CDR2 ANQGSEA. Here the CDR3 DNA reads TGCGGGGCGAATCGACAGCTGGCGAACACCGGGGAGCTGTTTTTT. Its translation is CGANRQLANTGELFF.